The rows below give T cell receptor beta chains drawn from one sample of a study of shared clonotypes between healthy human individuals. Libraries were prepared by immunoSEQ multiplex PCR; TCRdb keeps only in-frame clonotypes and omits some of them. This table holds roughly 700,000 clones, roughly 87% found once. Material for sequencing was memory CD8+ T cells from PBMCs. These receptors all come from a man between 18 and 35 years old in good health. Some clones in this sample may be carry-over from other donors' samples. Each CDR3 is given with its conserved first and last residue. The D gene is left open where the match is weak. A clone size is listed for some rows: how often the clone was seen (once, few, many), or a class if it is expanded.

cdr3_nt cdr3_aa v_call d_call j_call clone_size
TGTGCCAGCATGATGCCAGGGCCTAGCGGGTTGAGCTCCTACAATGAGCAGTTCTTC CASMMPGPSGLSSYNEQFF TRBV28 TRBD2 TRBJ2-1 .
TGTGCCAGCAGTGAGCGGGGTCCCACTGAAGCTTTCTTT CASSERGPTEAFF TRBV27 . TRBJ1-1 .
TGTGCCAGCAGGTCCTCCGGGACTAGCGGAATCGGAGGGACAGATACGCAGTATTTT CASRSSGTSGIGGTDTQYF TRBV13 TRBD2 TRBJ2-3 .
TGCAGCGTCCGGGCACAGGCCCATAAAAACAATGAGCAGTTCTTC CSVRAQAHKNNEQFF TRBV29-1 . TRBJ2-1 once
TGTGCCAGCAGTACTAGCGAGGAGACCCAGTACTTC CASSTSEETQYF TRBV14 TRBD2 TRBJ2-5 .
TGCGCCAGCAGCCTACAGGGGGGAAAGAGCAATCAGCCCCAGCATTTT CASSLQGGKSNQPQHF TRBV4-1 TRBD1 TRBJ1-5 once
TGTGCCAGCAACAACCCGGGAACAGAGTACGAGCAGTACTTC CASNNPGTEYEQYF TRBV6-1 . TRBJ2-7 .
TGCGCCAGCAGCTTGGCAGCTAGCGGAGCCACAGATACGCAGTATTTT CASSLAASGATDTQYF TRBV5-1 TRBD2 TRBJ2-3 .
TGTGCCACCAGCAGAGATTCGAGACAGCGGGGATATGAAGCTTTCTTT CATSRDSRQRGYEAFF TRBV15 . TRBJ1-1 .
TGTGCCACCAGCGGTCGGACTAGCGGAGTCTACGAGCAGTACTTC CATSGRTSGVYEQYF TRBV15 TRBD2 TRBJ2-7 .
TGTGCCAGCAGTCGGGGGGGGTACAATGAGCAGTTCTTC CASSRGGYNEQFF TRBV7-8 TRBD2 TRBJ2-1 .
TGTGCCAGCAGCGAGGGGGACGGGCGCTACGAGCAGTACTTC CASSEGDGRYEQYF TRBV9 . TRBJ2-7 .
TGTGCCAGCAGCTTAGCTAGTGAGGGAGACCCCTACAATGAGCAGTTCTTC CASSLASEGDPYNEQFF TRBV13 . TRBJ2-1 once
TGTGCCAGCAGTTTCGGTGGGAGGTGGTCCTACGAGCAGTACTTC CASSFGGRWSYEQYF TRBV27 . TRBJ2-7 once
TGTGCCAGCAGCTTATCCCAGAGACAGGGCTACGAGCAGTACTTC CASSLSQRQGYEQYF TRBV11-2 TRBD1 TRBJ2-7 .
TGTGCCAGCAGTGTCGCTAGCGGGAGGAGATACAATGAGCAGTTCTTC CASSVASGRRYNEQFF TRBV25-1 TRBD2 TRBJ2-1 .
TGTGCCACCGTGGGGCGGGAGGGCCCCAATGAGCAGTTCTTC CATVGREGPNEQFF TRBV19 TRBD2 TRBJ2-1 once
TGTGCCACGCGGGGCAGGACGACCTACGAGCAGTACTTC CATRGRTTYEQYF TRBV15 . TRBJ2-7 .
TGTGCCAGCAGCCAAATTGGTGGCGGTTACAATGAGCAGTTCTTC CASSQIGGGYNEQFF TRBV6-5 . TRBJ2-1 .
TGCGCCAGCAGTCTCCTCATGAACACTGAAGCTTTCTTT CASSLLMNTEAFF TRBV4-1 . TRBJ1-1 few
TGTGCCAGCAGCGCAACTAGCGGGAGCCACAATGAGCAGTTCTTC CASSATSGSHNEQFF TRBV9 TRBD2 TRBJ2-1 once
TGTGCCAGCAGCTTGACTCCCTCGAACACTGAAGCTTTCTTT CASSLTPSNTEAFF TRBV5-6 . TRBJ1-1 .
TGTGCCATCAGTGCCGACAGGGGCGAACTTGAAGCTTTCTTT CAISADRGELEAFF TRBV10-3 TRBD1 TRBJ1-1 .
TGTGCCAGCAGCCAGGCGGGCCGTCCACAGGATACGCAGTATTTT CASSQAGRPQDTQYF TRBV4-2 . TRBJ2-3 .
TGTGCCAGCCTGCCTGGGCCGACAGCCTATACTAATGAAAAACTGTTTTTT CASLPGPTAYTNEKLFF TRBV27 . TRBJ1-4 .
TGTGCCAGCAGCTTAGGTCCGGGGGCGGGTCAGCCCCAGCATTTT CASSLGPGAGQPQHF TRBV7-2 . TRBJ1-5 .
TGTGCCAGCAGTAGCGGGAGTACTTACAATGAGCAGTTCTTC CASSSGSTYNEQFF TRBV27 TRBD2 TRBJ2-1 few
TGTGCCAGTAGTATCCCCGACGGCTTTGAAAAACTGTTTTTT CASSIPDGFEKLFF TRBV19 . TRBJ1-4 .
TGCAGCGTTTCGGCGAGCGGGTTCCCCTACAATGAGCAGTTCTTC CSVSASGFPYNEQFF TRBV29-1 . TRBJ2-1 .
TGCGCCAGCAGCGACAGGGTGGGCACTGAAGCTTTCTTT CASSDRVGTEAFF TRBV5-1 TRBD1 TRBJ1-1 few
TGTGCCAGCAGCTTAGTATTAGGACTAGCGGTCACAGATACGCAGTATTTT CASSLVLGLAVTDTQYF TRBV7-2 TRBD2 TRBJ2-3 .
TGTGCCAGCGGCCCGGGGGGGGCAAACTATGGCTACACCTTC CASGPGGANYGYTF TRBV27 . TRBJ1-2 .
TGTGCCAGCAGTTTATCCTACCCCCGGGGAGATATCTCCTACGAGCAGTACTTC CASSLSYPRGDISYEQYF TRBV27 . TRBJ2-7 .
TGTGCCAGCAGCACCCGGGACGGGTCGCGGGGGGGGAATCAGCCCCAGCATTTT CASSTRDGSRGGNQPQHF TRBV28 . TRBJ1-5 .
TGTGCCTGGAGTCTCGGGACAGGGGGTCACAATGAGCAGTTCTTC CAWSLGTGGHNEQFF TRBV30 TRBD1 TRBJ2-1 .
TGTGCCAGCAGTTCCCAACCGGGACAGATGCAGCCCCAGCATTTT CASSSQPGQMQPQHF TRBV6-6 TRBD1 TRBJ1-5 .
TGTGCCAGCAGAGGAGGTTCTTGGGAGACCCAGTACTTC CASRGGSWETQYF TRBV6-6 . TRBJ2-5 .
TGTGCCATCAGCCCACAGGGGCGGAACACTGAAGCTTTCTTT CAISPQGRNTEAFF TRBV10-3 TRBD1 TRBJ1-1 .
TGTGCCAGCATCGCTTTCGGGACTAGCGGGCCGTACGAGCAGTACTTC CASIAFGTSGPYEQYF TRBV7-2 TRBD2 TRBJ2-7 .
TGTGCCAGCAGCTTGGGGCAGCCGGCGGACACCTTC CASSLGQPADTF TRBV5-8 . TRBJ1-2 .
TGTGCCAGCCAGGTTCGACAGCACAATCAGCCCCAGCATTTT CASQVRQHNQPQHF TRBV6-1 . TRBJ1-5 .
TGTGCCAGTAGTCACCAGGGGCCCTACTATGGCTACACCTTC CASSHQGPYYGYTF TRBV19 . TRBJ1-2 few
TGTGCCAGCCGTAGGGATACGCAGTATTTT CASRRDTQYF TRBV7-9 . TRBJ2-3 .
TGCGCCAGCAGCCAAGATAGCCCTAGCAGGAACACCGGGGAGCTGTTTTTT CASSQDSPSRNTGELFF TRBV4-3 . TRBJ2-2 .
TGTGCCAGCAGCCATACAGACAGTAATGAGCAGTTCTTC CASSHTDSNEQFF TRBV14 . TRBJ2-1 .
TGTGCCATCAGTGACGGGGGAGCCTATGGCTACACCTTC CAISDGGAYGYTF TRBV10-3 . TRBJ1-2 .
TGTGCCAGCAGCTTGGCAGGGGTCCGCGAGGAGAAACTGTTTTTT CASSLAGVREEKLFF TRBV5-5 . TRBJ1-4 many
TGTGCCAGCAGCACCCCTGGGGGAACCGGGGATGGTCAGCCCCAGCATTTT CASSTPGGTGDGQPQHF TRBV5-5 . TRBJ1-5 .
TGTGCCAGCAGCTTGAGATTCTCCTACGAGCAGTACTTC CASSLRFSYEQYF TRBV5-6 . TRBJ2-7 .
TGTGCCAGCAGCTCCGGGACTAGCGCCTTCTACGAGCAGTACTTC CASSSGTSAFYEQYF TRBV7-9 TRBD2 TRBJ2-7 .
TGCGCCAGCAGCCAAGCGCCGTCTAGCAATCAGCCCCAGCATTTT CASSQAPSSNQPQHF TRBV4-1 . TRBJ1-5 .
TGTGCCAGAATAGGGGGCACCGGGGAGCTGTTTTTT CARIGGTGELFF TRBV21-1 . TRBJ2-2 .
TGTGCCAGCAGCCAAGATCTGGGGCTAGCCGAGTGGCGAGAGACCCAGTACTTC CASSQDLGLAEWRETQYF TRBV14 . TRBJ2-5 .